This note documents a single TCR beta chain sequence. Its specific antigen is unknown. No per-base quality is available; no much larger clone lies one base away. This sample is part of a study of blood T cell repertoires in COVID-19 (TCRdb year 2020). In the study overall: Collaborator samples came from the United States, Italy and Spain and covered acute and convalescent phases of COVID-19. The prospective study material was composed of cDNA or gDNA derived from T cells, B-cell-depleted T cells, or PBMCs. Subjects who had been exposed to COVID-19, were actively infected with it, or had recovered from it provided the deeply sampled blood TCRbeta repertoires that made up the dataset. The repertoires were released in a freely available public database intended as a resource for research on the immune response to SARS-CoV-2. Samples came from the ongoing ImmuneRACE study (first 160 participants) plus 1,254 subjects from 6 global collaborators. Nearly every sample came with metadata listing a de-identified subject ID, COVID-19 status, age in years and sex. Where available, HLA class I and class II types were obtained from metadata supplied by the sample provider rather than from assay-based typing. The paper's findings and limits, for the study overall: Clinical and demographic metadata were provided uncurated, with the amount varying by source and participant.

Enrolling through a virtual design, the prospective study's participants ranged in age from about 18 to 89 years and lived across some 23 United States geographic areas. In the prospective study, participants were assigned to cohorts based on the clinical history participants reported in a screening survey and a study questionnaire. Recovered participants in ImmuneRACE Cohort 3 were defined by two consecutive negative NP/OP PCR tests, clearance by a healthcare professional, or resolution of symptoms. Mobile phlebotomists in the prospective study collected whole blood, serum and a nasopharyngeal or oropharyngeal swab from every participant. Participants in the prospective study had the option to provide additional blood draws and questionnaires over a 2-month period. Blood samples from the prospective study were shipped frozen or at room temperature prior to DNA extraction. The immunoSEQ Assay, a bias-controlled multiplex PCR, was used to amplify TCRbeta CDR3 regions from genomic DNA. As for the original processing: Within the assay, amplification of reference gene primers was used to estimate how many nucleated cells each sample contained. To quantify the absolute abundance of each unique TCRbeta CDR3 rearrangement, sequence reads were collapsed and filtered. For each sample, productive Simpson clonality was calculated as the square root of Simpson's diversity index across productive rearrangements. Here the immuneACCESS table is served through TCRdb, limited to in-frame sequences with V and J called. Missing clones are a known gap in these copies; in checked studies unresolved V genes cover under half, and the rest lacks a known reason. D and trimming come from the DNA, and the V and J calls and clone size come from that table. A total of just over 300,000 clones appear in this sample, approximately 83% of them only once. The top ten clonotypes cover roughly 2.2% of the sample.

The CDR3 starts with the cysteine, ends with the phenylalanine, and has 15 residues. Only the CDR3 portion is preserved as DNA: 45 bases, with reading frame beginning at the first base. For CDR1 and CDR2, the germline V gene lists MNHEY and SVGAGI. The germline ends are 15 bases apart after V is trimmed by 4 bases and J by 3 bases. This TCR came from a man aged 25 to 45 who had recovered from COVID-19. Recombination joined TRBV6-5 with TRBJ1-2; the D region possibly corresponds to TRBD1 (5 bases align). The specimen was PBMCs or T cells enriched from blood (not recorded which). The CDR3 protein is CASSSGGAADYGYTF. The DNA sequence reads TGTGCCAGCAGTTCAGGCGGGGCGGCGGACTATGGCTACACCTTC.